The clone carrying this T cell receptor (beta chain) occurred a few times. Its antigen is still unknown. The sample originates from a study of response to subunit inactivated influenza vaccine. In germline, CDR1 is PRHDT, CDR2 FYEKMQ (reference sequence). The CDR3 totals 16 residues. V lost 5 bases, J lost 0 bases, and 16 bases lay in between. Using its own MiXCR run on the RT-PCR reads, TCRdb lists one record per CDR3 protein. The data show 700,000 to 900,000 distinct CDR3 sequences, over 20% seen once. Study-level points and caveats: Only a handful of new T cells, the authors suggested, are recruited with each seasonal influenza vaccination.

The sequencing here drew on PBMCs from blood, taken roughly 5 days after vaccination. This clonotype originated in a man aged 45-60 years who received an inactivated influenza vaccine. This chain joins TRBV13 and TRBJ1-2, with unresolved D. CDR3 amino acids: CASSPQRSSSNYGYTF. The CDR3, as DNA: TGTGCCAGCAGCCCCCAGAGGAGCTCCTCTAACTATGGCTACACCTTC.